A single sample is the source of the 21 T cell receptor beta chains below, sequenced in a study of long-term antiretroviral therapy in people with HIV. With survey level as its setting, the immunoSEQ assay was v3.0. Sequencing was performed with immunoSEQ multiplex PCR; in TCRdb, only in-frame clones are kept and a portion is missing. The sample lists approximately 23,000 clones, 84% seen once, with 4.3% in the top ten. The material sequenced was unsorted PBMCs, taken about 6.1 years after starting antiretroviral therapy. These receptor sequences come from a man under 40 with HIV.

Here the CDR3 DNA reads TGTGCCAGCAGTTACGGAGCGGGGGGTGTGTTAGATACGCAGTATTTT. Translated, it gives CASSYGAGGVLDTQYF. The V call is TRBV6-5, the J call TRBJ2-3; 9 bases map to TRBD2. CDR3 length: 16 amino acids. Germline V gives CDR1 MNHEY, CDR2 SVGAGI. The trim removed 2 bases at V and 5 bases at J, leaving 8 bases unmatched.

This clone counts as large. This rearrangement joins TRBV11-2 to TRBJ2-7; the match to TRBD2 covers 12 bases. Germline-derived CDR1 and CDR2 are SGHAT and FQNNGV. This CDR3 comprises 16 residues. V shed 3 bases and J 3 bases; nucleotides not matched to a gene: 6. The CDR3 sequence: CASSLTGLAGNYEQYF. The CDR3 coding sequence is TGTGCCAGCAGCTTGACAGGACTAGCGGGGAACTACGAGCAGTACTTC.

V and J are TRBV14 and TRBJ2-3; D possibly uses TRBD1 or TRBD2 (5 bases each). The CDR3 runs to 13 residues. V was pared by 4 bases and J by 4 bases, with 9 bases between. CDR1 and CDR2 from the germline V gene are SGHDN and FVKESK. The CDR3: CASSPLGADTQYF. The CDR3 DNA sequence: TGTGCCAGCAGCCCGTTGGGGGCAGATACGCAGTATTTT.

The genes are TRBV7-6 and TRBJ2-3; 13 bases agree with TRBD2. The V segment lost 0 bases and the J segment 3 bases; nucleotides outside the gene matches: 15. CDR3 length equals 21 residues. Germline-derived CDR1 and CDR2 are SGHVS and FNYEAQ. In DNA form, the CDR3 reads TGTGCCAGCAGCTTAGCGGGCAGGGTAGGACTAGCGGGAGTTCATACAGATACGCAGTATTTT. This translates into CASSLAGRVGLAGVHTDTQYF. Based on the CDR3 plus reference TRBV7-6 and TRBJ2-3, the full variable domain is GAGVSQSPRYKVTKRGQDVALRCDPISGHVSLYWYRQALGQGPEFLTYFNYEAQQDKSGLPNDRFSAERPEGSISTLTIQRTEQRDSAMYRCASSLAGRVGLAGVHTDTQYFGPGTRLTVL.

This clone was counted a single time. The V call is TRBV6-5, the J call TRBJ2-5; D is unresolved. V was cut by 2 bases and J by 7 bases, with 8 bases left in between. The CDR3 contains 12 residues. CDR1 and CDR2 from the germline V gene are MNHEY and SVGAGI. CDR3 region: CASSYIGGTQYF. The CDR3 DNA sequence: TGTGCCAGCAGTTACATAGGTGGGACCCAGTACTTC.

By share, this clone counts as medium-sized (0.01 to 0.1%). This chain uses TRBV14 with TRBJ1-6, with D unclear. The CDR3 runs to 15 residues. From germline, CDR1 is SGHDN and CDR2 FVKESK. V was pared by 3 bases and J by 8 bases, with 14 bases between. CDR3 region: CASSHFPLGYSPLHF. As DNA, the CDR3 is TGTGCCAGCAGCCACTTTCCCCTGGGCTATTCACCCCTCCACTTT.

This rearrangement joins TRBV9 to TRBJ2-7; 10 bases align to TRBD1. V lost 4 bases, J lost 1 base, and 5 bases stayed unmatched. Germline V gene sequence: CDR1 SGDLS, CDR2 YYNGEE. CDR3 length equals 15 residues. CDR3 in DNA: TGTGCCAGCAGCCGCACGGGACAGGGGTCCTACGAGCAGTACTTC. It encodes CASSRTGQGSYEQYF.

The CDR3 protein is CASSSGTGVNTGELFF. The CDR3, as DNA: TGTGCCAGCAGCTCCGGGACGGGGGTGAACACCGGGGAGCTGTTTTTT. This rearrangement joins TRBV11-2 to TRBJ2-2; tentatively, D is TRBD2 (6 bases). CDR1 is SGHAT, CDR2 FQNNGV, per germline. The CDR3 has 16 residues. Trimming shortened V by 4 bases and J by 1 base, and 13 bases separated the two germline ends.

V is TRBV19 and J is TRBJ1-2; 9 positions agree with TRBD1. Per germline, CDR1 LNHDA and CDR2 SQIVND (reference sequence). Trimming cost V 1 base and J 0 bases; bases outside gene matches: 9. This CDR3 spans 18 amino acids. The CDR3 is CASSIGWTGANANYGYTF. The CDR3 region has the DNA TGTGCCAGTAGTATAGGTTGGACAGGGGCGAATGCTAACTATGGCTACACCTTC.

The J gene is TRBJ1-6, the V gene TRBV28; D not resolved. This CDR3 is built from 13 residues. CDR1 and CDR2 from the germline V gene are MDHEN and SYDVKM. V was pared by 4 bases and J by 8 bases, with 9 bases between. The CDR3 DNA is TGTGCCAGCAGTTCCACAATCCATTCACCCCTCCACTTT. This sequence encodes CASSSTIHSPLHF.

The V and J genes are TRBV7-6 and TRBJ2-3; D is possibly TRBD2 (7 bases). Deletions cut 1 base from V and 6 bases from J, with 11 bases between. Per the germline V gene, CDR1 is SGHVS and CDR2 is FNYEAQ. This CDR3 has 14 amino acids. The CDR3 DNA reads TGTGCCAGCAGCTTAGGGGGGGGCGGTGATACGCAGTATTTT. This codes for CASSLGGGGDTQYF. Drawing the rest from reference TRBV7-6 and TRBJ2-3, the complete variable domain is GAGVSQSPRYKVTKRGQDVALRCDPISGHVSLYWYRQALGQGPEFLTYFNYEAQQDKSGLPNDRFSAERPEGSISTLTIQRTEQRDSAMYRCASSLGGGGDTQYFGPGTRLTVL.

The rearrangement uses TRBV7-3 and TRBJ2-1, with TRBD2 matching 13 bases. V trimming: 2 bases; J trimming: 8 bases; junction bases outside the gene matches: 6. The germline CDR1 and CDR2 sequences are SGHTA and FQGTGA. The CDR3 has 16 residues. The chain's CDR3 is CASSLGLAGDIYEQFF. Written as DNA, the CDR3 is TGTGCCAGCAGCTTAGGACTAGCGGGAGATATATATGAGCAGTTCTTC.

This sequence joins TRBV29-1 and TRBJ2-3; tentative D call: TRBD2 (6 bases). The CDR3 sequence is 15 residues long. Germline CDR1 and CDR2: SQVTM and ANQGSEA. Trimming pared 1 base from V and 5 bases from J, leaving 16 bases between. CDR3 coding DNA: TGCAGCGTTGAAGGCGGGGTTTTGGTAGGAGATACGCAGTATTTT. Its protein product is CSVEGGVLVGDTQYF.

The V and J genes are TRBV29-1 and TRBJ2-7; 12 bases align to TRBD2. Germline V lookup: CDR1 SQVTM, CDR2 ANQGSEA. Trimming took 6 bases from V and 5 from J; bases not matched to a gene: 5. The CDR3 sequence is 13 residues long. The CDR3 sequence is CSVATSGRHEQYF. DNA of the CDR3: TGCAGCGTGGCGACTAGCGGGAGACACGAGCAGTACTTC.

The rearrangement uses TRBV15 and TRBJ2-7; a possible D gene is TRBD2 (6 bases). Germline assignment: CDR1 LNHNV and CDR2 YYDKDF (reference sequence). V was clipped by 2 bases and J by 0 bases, with 14 bases between them. This CDR3 is 16 amino acids long. The CDR3 coding sequence is TGTGCCACCAGCAGACCGACTAGTGGGAGCTCCTACGAGCAGTACTTC. Translation gives CATSRPTSGSSYEQYF.

This chain connects TRBV27 to TRBJ1-2, with D perhaps matching TRBD1 (6 bases). Germline V lookup: CDR1 MNHEY, CDR2 SMNVEV (reference sequence). The length of the CDR3 is 13 residues. Trimming stripped 2 bases from V and 4 bases from J, with 8 bases between. In nucleotides, the CDR3 is TGTGCCAGCAGTTTACAGGGGACCTATGGCTACACCTTC. Translation gives CASSLQGTYGYTF.

V usage is TRBV14 and J usage is TRBJ2-7, with D tentatively TRBD1 (6 bases). From germline, CDR1 is SGHDN and CDR2 FVKESK. CDR3 length: 14 residues. Trimming took off 4 bases at V and 2 bases at J, with 12 bases between the two ends. CDR3: CASSLIGGPYEQYF. The CDR3 nucleotides read TGTGCCAGCAGCCTCATTGGGGGCCCCTACGAGCAGTACTTC. Drawing the rest from reference TRBV14 and TRBJ2-7, the complete variable domain is EAGVTQFPSHSVIEKGQTVTLRCDPISGHDNLYWYRRVMGKEIKFLLHFVKESKQDESGMPNNRFLAERTGGTYSTLKVQPAELEDSGVYFCASSLIGGPYEQYFGPGTRLTVT.

The chain couples TRBV7-6 to TRBJ2-7; TRBD2 matches at 8 bases. From germline, CDR1 is SGHVS and CDR2 FNYEAQ. V shed 1 base, J shed 0 bases, and the junction held 2 bases outside the gene matches. The CDR3 is 15 amino acids. CDR3 sequence reads: CASSLVAGGSYEQYF. In DNA form, the CDR3 reads TGTGCCAGCAGCTTAGTTGCGGGGGGCTCCTACGAGCAGTACTTC.

The chain links TRBV6-1 to TRBJ2-7; TRBD1 might be the D (5 bases). The CDR3 is 14 amino acids. Germline values: CDR1 MNHNS, CDR2 SASEGT. V lost 4 bases, J lost 4 bases, and 14 bases lay in between. The CDR3 DNA sequence: TGTGCCAGCAGTGCCGACAGCGCTTTTTACGAGCAGTACTTC. This codes for CASSADSAFYEQYF.

This clone was counted a few times. The chain links TRBV4-1 to TRBJ2-2; D remains unclear. This CDR3 has 14 amino acids. V was cut by 0 bases and J by 7 bases, with 9 bases left in between. Germline lookup yields CDR1 MGHRA and CDR2 YSYEKL. The DNA for the CDR3 is TGCGCCAGCAGCCAAGAAAACGGTATCGGGGAGCTGTTTTTT. Translation: CASSQENGIGELFF.

The chain couples TRBV27 to TRBJ1-2; D may be TRBD1 (6 bases). Germline V gene lookup returns CDR1 MNHEY and CDR2 SMNVEV (reference sequence). CDR3 size: 13 residues. Trimming shortened V by 4 bases and J by 5 bases, and 11 bases separated the two germline ends. The CDR3 DNA follows: TGTGCCAGCAGTTGGGGGCCGTGGTATGGCTACACCTTC. As protein: CASSWGPWYGYTF.